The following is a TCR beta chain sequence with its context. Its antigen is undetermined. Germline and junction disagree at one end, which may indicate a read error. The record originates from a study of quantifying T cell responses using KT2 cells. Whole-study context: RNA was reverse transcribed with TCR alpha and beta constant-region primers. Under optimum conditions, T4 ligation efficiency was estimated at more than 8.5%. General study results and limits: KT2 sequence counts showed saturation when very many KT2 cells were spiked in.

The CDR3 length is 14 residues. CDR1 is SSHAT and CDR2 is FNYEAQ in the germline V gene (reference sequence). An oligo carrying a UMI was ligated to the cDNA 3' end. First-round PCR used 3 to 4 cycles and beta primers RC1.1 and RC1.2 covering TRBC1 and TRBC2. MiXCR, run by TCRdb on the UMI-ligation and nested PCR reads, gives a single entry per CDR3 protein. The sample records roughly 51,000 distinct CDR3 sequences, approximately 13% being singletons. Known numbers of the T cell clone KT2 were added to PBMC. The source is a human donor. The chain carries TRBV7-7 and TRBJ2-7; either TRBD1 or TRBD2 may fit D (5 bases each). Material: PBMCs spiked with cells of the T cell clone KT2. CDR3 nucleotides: TGTGCTAGCAGCCACCGGGACGGAGCCTACGAGCAGTACTTC. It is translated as CASSHRDGAYEQYF.